The 5 T cell receptor beta chains below all came from one sample that was sequenced in a study of CD8+ T cells in alopecia areata. The treatment: oral pan-JAK inhibitor, 5-10 mg twice daily. RNA extraction and reverse transcription yielded cDNA as sequencing template. Clones were sequenced by immunoSEQ multiplex PCR, and TCRdb holds only the in-frame ones, with some missing. The sample shows roughly 180,000 clones, roughly three fifths of them seen only once. This sample comprised CD4+ T cells sorted from blood, obtained at week 4, from a patient treated with tofacitinib. These receptors were obtained from a human donor with alopecia areata.

This clone was seen a handful of times. CDR3 residues: CASRFLSGNTIYF. CDR3 nucleotides: TGTGCCAGCAGGTTCCTCTCTGGAAACACCATATATTTT. The chain combines TRBV6-6 with TRBJ1-3; D is ambiguous. The ends were cut back, 6 bases at V and 0 bases at J, with 6 bases in the middle. The CDR3 is made up of 13 amino acids. Germline CDR1 is MNHNY and CDR2 is SVGAGI (reference sequence).

This clone has more than one count but fewer than ten. The identical CDR3 is also encoded by other nucleotide sequences in the sample. The genes are TRBV29-1 and TRBJ1-1; tentative D call: TRBD1 (6 bases). The V gene's germline CDR1 is SQVTM and CDR2 ANQGSEA. V shed 5 bases and J shed 4 bases, with 11 bases lying between them. There are 12 residues in the CDR3. In DNA form, the CDR3 reads TGCAGCGTTTTACAGGGCGGCACTGAAGCTTTCTTT. Translated, it gives CSVLQGGTEAFF. Full variable domain (remainder filled in from reference TRBV29-1 and TRBJ1-1): SAVISQKPSRDICQRGTSLTIQCQVDSQVTMMFWYRQQPGQSLTLIATANQGSEATYESGFVIDKFPISRPNLTFSTLTVSNMSPEDSSIYLCSVLQGGTEAFFGQGTRLTVV.

This clone occurred once. The chain links TRBV6-1 to TRBJ2-7, with D uncertain. V was trimmed by 2 bases and J by 6 bases, leaving 14 bases between them. CDR1 is MNHNS, CDR2 SASEGT, per germline. The length of the CDR3 is 14 residues. The CDR3: CASSEIGVDGEQYF. The CDR3 DNA reads as TGTGCCAGCAGTGAAATTGGAGTGGACGGCGAGCAGTACTTC.

The chain couples TRBV7-2 to TRBJ1-1; the D is unclear. The CDR3 is 14 amino acids. Trimming cost V 7 bases and J 6 bases, with 18 bases left between them. Looked up from germline, CDR1 is SGHTA and CDR2 is FQGNSA. In nucleotides, the CDR3 is TGTGCCAGCACCAAAAGCCCGACGATGGCTGAAGCTTTCTTT. Translated, it gives CASTKSPTMAEAFF.

The CDR3 spells CASSRTGQVLETQYF. CDR3 DNA sequence: TGTGCCAGCAGCCGGACCGGACAGGTTTTAGAGACCCAGTACTTC. V usage is TRBV4-2 and J usage is TRBJ2-5, with TRBD1 matching over 7 bases. Germline values: CDR1 LGHNA, CDR2 YNFKEQ. Germline trimming cut 4 bases from V and 4 bases from J; bases unmatched to any gene: 9. This CDR3 has 15 amino acids.